The entry below describes one TCR beta chain. The sample belongs to a study of regulatory T cells in long-lasting Graves disease. The CDR3 is 18 amino acids. Trimming shortened V by 5 bases and J by 2 bases, and 22 bases separated the two germline ends. Germline V gene data show CDR1 as MNHEY and CDR2 as SVGEGT. Time point meaning: newly diagnosed GD, antithyroid drugs for less than 3 months. There was RNA extracted from PBMCs, and the TCR library was made from it. Construction of the TCR beta libraries employed iRepertoire HTBI primers in conjunction with Arm-PCR of CDR3 regions. TCRdb reprocessed the multiplex PCR reads with MiXCR, giving one entry per CDR3 protein. Among roughly 260,000 distinct CDR3 sequences listed, roughly 18% were seen once. This sample was also put to use in a study of T cells in Graves' hyperthyroidism and ophthalmopathy.

V is TRBV6-2 or TRBV6-3 and J is TRBJ2-1; D is undetermined. The clonotype originates from a woman aged 25 to 39 with Graves disease. The sequencing used peripheral blood mononuclear cells (PBMCs), collected at new diagnosis, from a patient treated with antithyroid drugs. In nucleotides, the CDR3 is TGTGCCAGCAGTGAACATGGTGGGTGGGCGGAGACCTACAATGAGCAGTTCTTC. This translates into CASSEHGGWAETYNEQFF.